This TCR beta chain was documented in a study of T cells in Graves' hyperthyroidism and ophthalmopathy (dated 2019 in TCRdb). Regarding the research as a whole: Peripheral blood was sampled at the time of initial diagnosis, prior to any treatment. To identify distinguishing TCR V-J signatures, a discovery cohort of around 98 patients was used, comprising 40 to 45 with Graves' ophthalmopathy and 57 with stable Graves' hyperthyroidism. Prospective prediction of ophthalmopathy was tested in an independent validation cohort of approximately 19 hyperthyroidism patients and 15 to 17 patients who later progressed to ophthalmopathy. The 90 to 100 discovery patients were randomly divided into training and test sets at a 7:3 ratio. In addition, the study compared T-cell repertoires in thyroid tissue and in blood from a handful of Graves' hyperthyroidism patients. Following sampling, methimazole starting at 30 mg daily was given to hyperthyroidism patients, and high-dose intravenous methylprednisolone was given to ophthalmopathy patients. The paper describes TCR Vbeta CDR3 sequencing of 135 peripheral blood samples, made up of 43 ophthalmopathy patients, 70 to 75 hyperthyroidism patients and roughly 17 progressor patients.

Here is what the overall study found, with its caveats: Most expanded thyroid clonotypes (frequency above 0.001) were also detected in blood, a finding suggesting that blood repertoires may reflect thyroid immune responses. Sample size was not statistically predetermined, and investigators were not blinded to group allocation. A 13 V-J signature model separated ophthalmopathy from stable hyperthyroidism, with about 90% sensitivity and 81.08% specificity in cross-validation and 80%/75% in testing. In validation, the model predicted progression to ophthalmopathy with just under 71% sensitivity and around 72% specificity, a median of about 6 months before onset.

Hyperthyroidism patients were aged 18 to 65 years and newly diagnosed, with disease duration of less than 2 months. Exclusion was applied to patients with uncontrolled infections, other autoimmune diseases, pregnancy or lactation. Diagnoses relied on clinical symptoms, serum thyroxine and TRAb, thyroid ultrasound and orbital computed tomography. Blood from progressor patients was collected at the time of first diagnosis with hyperthyroidism, before any ophthalmopathy symptoms had appeared. PBMCs were separated from 10 ml of fresh peripheral blood using Ficoll-Paque density gradient centrifugation. Progressor patients were defined as those initially diagnosed with Graves' hyperthyroidism in whom ophthalmopathy developed during follow-up. Total RNA was extracted with Trizol reagent, and quality was checked on an Agilent 2100 Bioanalyzer. Amplification of TCR beta CDR3 regions was carried out from RNA transcripts. The first round of RT-PCR for the TCR CDR3 was performed with the HTBI primer set and the Qiagen OneStep RT-PCR kit. The libraries were constructed in a second round of multiplex PCR and then size-selected and purified. Sequencing of the libraries was done on an Illumina HiSeq2000 using paired-end 100 bp reads. The authors processed their data as follows. SOAPnuke was used to process the raw data, removing reads that contained adapters or uncalled bases, had a mean Phred below 15, or lacked an exact match to the constant primer or identifier. COPE v1.2.5 was used to merge the high-quality paired reads, and each unique nucleotide sequence was defined as a clonotype. Clonotypes were aligned to IMGT TRBV, TRBD and TRBJ reference segments using MiTCR v1.1. Analysis was restricted to V-J combinations with a frequency above 0.0001, which covered 99% to 99.2% of repertoires. The TCS score was defined as F50 (clonal expansion) divided by E x V (chaos), with BLOSUM62-based TCRdist calculated between CDR3 peptides within each V-J. Welch's t-statistics and random forest reduced 514 V-J features to about 12, which were used in a naive Bayes classifier (R e1071). TCRdb ran its own pipeline on the public reads, namely fastp trimming at Q25 and MiXCR clone calling, and kept in-frame beta chains. Identical CDR3 proteins give one entry, which carries the most common genes and DNA. The V and J calls shown here were made by TCRdb, not taken from the authors' results. The sample profile shows around 700,000 distinct CDR3 sequences; under 20% of them were found once. The ten biggest clones cover over 15% of the sample.

This clonotype came up many times. The specificity of this receptor is unknown. No much larger clonotype is one base removed from it; base qualities were not supplied. V gives up 3 bases and J gives up 1 base, and the segment between their germline ends measures 18 bases. CDR1 and CDR2 (SGHNT, YENEEA) derive from the germline V gene. The CDR3 contains 17 residues, cysteine and phenylalanine counted. Solely the CDR3 DNA is kept, with 51 bases framed from the first base. The chain links TRBV11-3 with TRBJ2-5; the D segment is perhaps TRBD1 or TRBD2, each sharing 5 matched bases. Material for sequencing was blood. The TCR was taken from a woman aged 45-59 years with Graves' hyperthyroidism that later progressed to Graves' ophthalmopathy. The DNA is as follows: TGTGCCAGCAGCTTGGGGGTAGGGGCCAACTCCCAAGAGACCCAGTACTTC. Its protein reads: CASSLGVGANSQETQYF.